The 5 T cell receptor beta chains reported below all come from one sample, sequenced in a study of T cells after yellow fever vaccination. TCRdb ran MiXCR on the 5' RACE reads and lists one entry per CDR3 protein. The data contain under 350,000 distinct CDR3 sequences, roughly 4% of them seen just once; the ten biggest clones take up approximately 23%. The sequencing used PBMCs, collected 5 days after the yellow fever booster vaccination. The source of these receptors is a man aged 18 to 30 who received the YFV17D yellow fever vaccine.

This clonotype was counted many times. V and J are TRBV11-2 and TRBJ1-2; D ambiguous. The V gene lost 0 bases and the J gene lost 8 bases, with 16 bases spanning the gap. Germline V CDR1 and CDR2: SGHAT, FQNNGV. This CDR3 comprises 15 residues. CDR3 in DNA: TGTGCCAGCAGCTTAGATCGCGCAGCCCCTGGGGGCTACACCTTC. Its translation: CASSLDRAAPGGYTF. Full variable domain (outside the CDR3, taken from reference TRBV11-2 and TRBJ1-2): EAGVAQSPRYKIIEKRQSVAFWCNPISGHATLYWYQQILGQGPKLLIQFQNNGVVDDSQLPKDRFSAERLKGVDSTLKIQPAKLEDSAVYLCASSLDRAAPGGYTFGSGTRLTVV.

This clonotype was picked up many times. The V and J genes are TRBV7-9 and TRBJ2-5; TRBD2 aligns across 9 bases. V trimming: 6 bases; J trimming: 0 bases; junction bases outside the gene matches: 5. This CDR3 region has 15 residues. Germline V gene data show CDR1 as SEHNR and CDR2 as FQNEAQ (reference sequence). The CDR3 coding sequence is TGTGCCAGCAGGGAGGGACTAGCCGACCAAGAGACCCAGTACTTC. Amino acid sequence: CASREGLADQETQYF.

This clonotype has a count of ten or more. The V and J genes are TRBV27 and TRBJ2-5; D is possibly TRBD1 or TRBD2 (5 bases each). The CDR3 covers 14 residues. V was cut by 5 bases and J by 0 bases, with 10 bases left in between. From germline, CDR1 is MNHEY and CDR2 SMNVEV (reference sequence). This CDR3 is CASSQWGYQETQYF. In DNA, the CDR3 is TGTGCCAGCAGTCAATGGGGGTACCAAGAGACCCAGTACTTC.

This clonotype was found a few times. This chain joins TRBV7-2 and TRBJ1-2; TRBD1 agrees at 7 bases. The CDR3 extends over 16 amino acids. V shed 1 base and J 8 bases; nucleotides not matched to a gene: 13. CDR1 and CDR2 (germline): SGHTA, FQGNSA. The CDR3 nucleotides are TGTGCCAGCAGCTTAGGTTCCCTCAGACAGGGACGAGGCTACACCTTC. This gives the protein CASSLGSLRQGRGYTF. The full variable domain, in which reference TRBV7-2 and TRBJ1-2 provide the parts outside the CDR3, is GAGVSQSPSNKVTEKGKDVELRCDPISGHTALYWYRQSLGQGLEFLIYFQGNSAPDKSGLPSDRFSAERTGGSVSTLTIQRTQQEDSAVYLCASSLGSLRQGRGYTFGSGTRLTVV.

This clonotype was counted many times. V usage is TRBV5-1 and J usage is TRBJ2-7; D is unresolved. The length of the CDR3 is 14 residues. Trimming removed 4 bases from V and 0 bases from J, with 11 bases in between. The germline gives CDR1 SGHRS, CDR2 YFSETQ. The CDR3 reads CASSPFSASYEQYF. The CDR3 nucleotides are TGCGCCAGCAGCCCTTTCTCGGCCTCCTACGAGCAGTACTTC.